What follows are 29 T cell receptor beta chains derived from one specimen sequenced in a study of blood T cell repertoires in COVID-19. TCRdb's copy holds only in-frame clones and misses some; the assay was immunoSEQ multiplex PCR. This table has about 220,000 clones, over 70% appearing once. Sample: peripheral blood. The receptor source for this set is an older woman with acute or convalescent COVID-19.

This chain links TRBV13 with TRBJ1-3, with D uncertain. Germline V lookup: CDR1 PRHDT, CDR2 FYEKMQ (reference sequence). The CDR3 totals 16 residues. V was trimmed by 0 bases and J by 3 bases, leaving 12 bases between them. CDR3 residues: CASSLGPAVYGNTIYF. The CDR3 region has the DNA TGTGCCAGCAGCTTAGGCCCGGCGGTCTATGGAAACACCATATATTTT. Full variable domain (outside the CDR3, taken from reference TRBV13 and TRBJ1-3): AAGVIQSPRHLIKEKRETATLKCYPIPRHDTVYWYQQGPGQDPQFLISFYEKMQSDKGSIPDRFSAQQFSDYHSELNMSSLELGDSALYFCASSLGPAVYGNTIYFGEGSWLTVV.

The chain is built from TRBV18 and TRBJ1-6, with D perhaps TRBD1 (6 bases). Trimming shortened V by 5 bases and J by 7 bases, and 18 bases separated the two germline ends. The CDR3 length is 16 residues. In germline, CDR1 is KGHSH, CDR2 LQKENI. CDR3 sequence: CASSSAGAPGNSPLHF. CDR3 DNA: TGTGCCAGCTCAAGCGCGGGGGCGCCGGGGAATTCACCCCTCCACTTT.

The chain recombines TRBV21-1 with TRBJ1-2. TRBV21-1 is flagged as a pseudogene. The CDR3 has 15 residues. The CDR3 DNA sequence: TGTGCCAGCATGCCCGGGAGGGGGAAGAGCTATGGCTACACCTTC. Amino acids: CASMPGRGKSYGYTF.

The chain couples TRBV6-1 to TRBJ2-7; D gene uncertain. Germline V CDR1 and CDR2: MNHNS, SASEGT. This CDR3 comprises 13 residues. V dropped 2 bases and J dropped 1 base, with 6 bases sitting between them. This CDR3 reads CASSELQSYEQYF. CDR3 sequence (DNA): TGTGCCAGCAGTGAACTACAGTCCTACGAGCAGTACTTC.

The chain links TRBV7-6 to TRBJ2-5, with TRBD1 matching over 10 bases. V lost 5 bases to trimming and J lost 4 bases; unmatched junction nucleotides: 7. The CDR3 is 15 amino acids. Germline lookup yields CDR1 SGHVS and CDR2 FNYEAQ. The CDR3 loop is CASSPGQGKVETQYF. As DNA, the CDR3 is TGTGCCAGCAGCCCGGGACAGGGGAAGGTAGAGACCCAGTACTTC.

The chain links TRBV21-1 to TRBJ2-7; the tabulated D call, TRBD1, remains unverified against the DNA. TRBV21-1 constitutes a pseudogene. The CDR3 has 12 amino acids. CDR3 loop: CAITGGRWEQYV. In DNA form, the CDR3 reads TGTGCCATCACAGGGGGCCGGTGGGAGCAGTACGTC.

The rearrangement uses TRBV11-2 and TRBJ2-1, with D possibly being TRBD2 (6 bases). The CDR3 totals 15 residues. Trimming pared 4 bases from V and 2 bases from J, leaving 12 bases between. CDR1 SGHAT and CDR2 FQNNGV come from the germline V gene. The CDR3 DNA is TGTGCCAGCAGCTCTACTAGCACCCCCTACAATGAGCAGTTCTTC. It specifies CASSSTSTPYNEQFF.

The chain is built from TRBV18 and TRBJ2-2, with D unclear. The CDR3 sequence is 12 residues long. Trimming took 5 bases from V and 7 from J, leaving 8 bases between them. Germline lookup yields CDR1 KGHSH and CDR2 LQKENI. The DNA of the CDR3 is TGTGCCAGCTCATCCTATGACGGGGAGCTGTTTTTT. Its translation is CASSSYDGELFF.

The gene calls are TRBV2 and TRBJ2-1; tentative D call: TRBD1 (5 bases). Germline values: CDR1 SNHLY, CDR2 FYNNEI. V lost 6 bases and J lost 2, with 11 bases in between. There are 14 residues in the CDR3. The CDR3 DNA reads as TGTGCCAGCAGCAGGGATTTAACCTACAATGAGCAGTTCTTC. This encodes CASSRDLTYNEQFF.

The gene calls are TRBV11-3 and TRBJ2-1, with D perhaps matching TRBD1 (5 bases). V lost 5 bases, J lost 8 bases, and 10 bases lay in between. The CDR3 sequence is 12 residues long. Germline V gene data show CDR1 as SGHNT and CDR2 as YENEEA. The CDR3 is CASSLPGHEQFF. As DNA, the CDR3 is TGTGCCAGCAGCCTCCCAGGGCATGAGCAGTTCTTC.

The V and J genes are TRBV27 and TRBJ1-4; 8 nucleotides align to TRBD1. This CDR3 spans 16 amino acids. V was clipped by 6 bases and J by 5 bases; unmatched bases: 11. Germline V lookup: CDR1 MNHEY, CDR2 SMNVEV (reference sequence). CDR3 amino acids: CASSHPQDRENEKLFF. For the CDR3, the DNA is TGTGCCAGCAGCCACCCCCAGGACAGGGAGAATGAAAAACTGTTTTTT. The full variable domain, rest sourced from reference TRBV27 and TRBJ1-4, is EAQVTQNPRYLITVTGKKLTVTCSQNMNHEYMSWYRQDPGLGLRQIYYSMNVEVTDKGDVPEGYKVSRKEKRNFPLILESPSPNQTSLYFCASSHPQDRENEKLFFGSGTQLSVL.

This chain's CDR3 is CASSEERSYEQYV. Written as DNA, the CDR3 is TGTGCCAGCAGTGAAGAGAGAAGTTACGAGCAGTACGTC. The chain carries TRBV2 and TRBJ2-7; the D is unclear. The germline V gene encodes CDR1 SNHLY and CDR2 FYNNEI. The CDR3 is 13 residues long. Trimming stripped 1 base from V and 4 bases from J, with 8 bases between.

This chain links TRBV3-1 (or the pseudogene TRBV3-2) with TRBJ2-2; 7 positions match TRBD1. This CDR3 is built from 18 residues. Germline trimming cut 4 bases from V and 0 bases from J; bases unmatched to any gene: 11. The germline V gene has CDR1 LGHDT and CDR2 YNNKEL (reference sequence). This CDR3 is CASSRSSLGQTNTGELFF. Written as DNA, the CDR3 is TGTGCCAGCAGCCGGTCCTCGTTGGGACAGACGAACACCGGGGAGCTGTTTTTT.

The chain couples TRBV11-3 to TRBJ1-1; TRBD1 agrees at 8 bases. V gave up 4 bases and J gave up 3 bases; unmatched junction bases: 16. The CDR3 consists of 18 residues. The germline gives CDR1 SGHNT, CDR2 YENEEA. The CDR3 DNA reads TGTGCCAGCAGCTCCGTTCGTGGTGGGACAGGCGATTACACTGAAGCTTTCTTT. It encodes CASSSVRGGTGDYTEAFF.

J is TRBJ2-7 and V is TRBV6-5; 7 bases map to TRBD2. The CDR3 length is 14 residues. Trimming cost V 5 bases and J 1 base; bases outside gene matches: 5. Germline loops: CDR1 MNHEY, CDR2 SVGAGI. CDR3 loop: CASSPLAESYEQYV. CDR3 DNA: TGTGCCAGCAGTCCCCTAGCGGAGTCCTACGAGCAGTACGTC.

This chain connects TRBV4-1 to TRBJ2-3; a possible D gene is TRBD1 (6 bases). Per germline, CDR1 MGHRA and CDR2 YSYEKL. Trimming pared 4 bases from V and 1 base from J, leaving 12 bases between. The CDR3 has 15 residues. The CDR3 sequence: CASSPLGARTDTQYF. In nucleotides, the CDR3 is TGCGCCAGCAGCCCCCTGGGGGCCCGCACAGATACGCAGTATTTT.

Here the CDR3 reads CASSSKEGPLTGELFF. Here the CDR3 DNA reads TGTGCCAGCAGCTCGAAGGAGGGACCCCTCACCGGGGAGCTGTTTTTT. V usage is TRBV7-9 and J usage is TRBJ2-2, with D perhaps matching TRBD2 (6 bases). Trimming stripped 4 bases from V and 4 bases from J, with 16 bases between. The V gene's germline CDR1 is SEHNR and CDR2 FQNEAQ (reference sequence). This CDR3 has 16 residues.

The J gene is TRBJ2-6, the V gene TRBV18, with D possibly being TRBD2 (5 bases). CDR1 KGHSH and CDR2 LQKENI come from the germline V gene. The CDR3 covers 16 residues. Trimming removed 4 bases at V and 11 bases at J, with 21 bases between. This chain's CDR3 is CASSRSNRGLQDVLTF. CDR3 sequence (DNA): TGTGCCAGCTCACGCTCCAACCGGGGATTGCAAGACGTCCTGACTTTC.

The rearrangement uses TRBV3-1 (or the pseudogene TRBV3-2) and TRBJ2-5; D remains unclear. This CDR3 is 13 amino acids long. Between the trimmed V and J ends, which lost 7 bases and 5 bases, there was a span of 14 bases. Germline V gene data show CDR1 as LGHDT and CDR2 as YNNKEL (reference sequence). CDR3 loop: CASIDGFGETQYF. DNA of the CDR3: TGTGCCAGCATAGACGGCTTCGGGGAGACCCAGTACTTC.

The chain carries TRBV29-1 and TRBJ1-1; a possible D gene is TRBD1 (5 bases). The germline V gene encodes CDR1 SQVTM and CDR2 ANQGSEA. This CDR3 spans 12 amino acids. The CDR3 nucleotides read TGCAGAGCTGCTAGAAATGACAGAGAAGCTTTCTTT. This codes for CRAARNDREAFF.

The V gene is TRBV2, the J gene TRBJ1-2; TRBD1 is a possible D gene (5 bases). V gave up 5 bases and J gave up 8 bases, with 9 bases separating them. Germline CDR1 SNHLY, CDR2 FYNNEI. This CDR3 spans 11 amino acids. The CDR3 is CASSSGGGYTF. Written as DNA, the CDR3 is TGTGCCAGCAGTTCTGGGGGGGGCTACACCTTC.

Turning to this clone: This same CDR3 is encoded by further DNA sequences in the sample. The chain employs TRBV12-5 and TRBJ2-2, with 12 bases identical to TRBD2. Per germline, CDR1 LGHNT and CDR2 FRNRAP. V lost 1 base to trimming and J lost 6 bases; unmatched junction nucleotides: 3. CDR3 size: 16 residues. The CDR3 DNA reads TGTGCTAGTGGTTTGGGCCTAGCGGGGGGGCCCGGGGAGCTGTTTTTT. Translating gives CASGLGLAGGPGELFF.

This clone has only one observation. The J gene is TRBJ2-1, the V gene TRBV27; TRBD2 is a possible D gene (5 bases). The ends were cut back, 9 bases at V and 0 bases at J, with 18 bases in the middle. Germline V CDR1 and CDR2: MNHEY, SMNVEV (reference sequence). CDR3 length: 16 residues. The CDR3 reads CASQFRAGSSYNEQFF. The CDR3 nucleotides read TGTGCCAGTCAATTTCGGGCGGGCAGCTCCTACAATGAGCAGTTCTTC.

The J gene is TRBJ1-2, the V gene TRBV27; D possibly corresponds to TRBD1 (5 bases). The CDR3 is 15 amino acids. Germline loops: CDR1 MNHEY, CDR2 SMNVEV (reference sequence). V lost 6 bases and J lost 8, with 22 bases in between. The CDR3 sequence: CASRIDSRGGGGYTF. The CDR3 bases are TGTGCCAGCAGGATCGACAGCCGCGGTGGAGGGGGCTACACCTTC.

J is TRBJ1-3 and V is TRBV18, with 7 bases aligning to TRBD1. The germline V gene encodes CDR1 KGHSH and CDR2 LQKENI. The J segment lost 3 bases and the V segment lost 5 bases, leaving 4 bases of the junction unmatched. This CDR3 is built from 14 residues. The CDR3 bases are TGTGCCAGCTCAGCCGGGACAGATGGAAACACCATATATTTT. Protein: CASSAGTDGNTIYF.

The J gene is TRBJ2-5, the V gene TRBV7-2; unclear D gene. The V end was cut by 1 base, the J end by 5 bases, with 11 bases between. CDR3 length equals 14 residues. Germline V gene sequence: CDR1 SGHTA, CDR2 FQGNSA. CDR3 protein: CASSLDGSWETQYF. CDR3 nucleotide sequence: TGTGCCAGCAGCTTAGATGGTAGCTGGGAGACCCAGTACTTC.

CDR3 loop: CASSPTSGSNTGELFF. CDR3 in DNA: TGTGCCAGCAGTCCTACTAGCGGCTCGAACACCGGGGAGCTGTTTTTT. The chain employs TRBV3-1 (or the pseudogene TRBV3-2) and TRBJ2-2; 8 bases line up with TRBD2. Losses at the gene ends were 6 bases for V and 0 bases for J; bases not matched to a gene: 6. Germline CDR1 and CDR2: LGHDT and YNNKEL (reference sequence). The CDR3 consists of 16 residues.

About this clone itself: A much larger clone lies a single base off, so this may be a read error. Written as DNA, the CDR3 is TGTGCCAGCAGTGACTCCCAAACGCCAGGGTACGAGCAGTACTTT. It translates to CASSDSQTPGYEQYF. The chain combines TRBV6-4 with TRBJ1-1; perhaps TRBD1 as D (5 bases). Germline CDR1 MRHNA, CDR2 SNTAGT. The CDR3 spans 15 residues.

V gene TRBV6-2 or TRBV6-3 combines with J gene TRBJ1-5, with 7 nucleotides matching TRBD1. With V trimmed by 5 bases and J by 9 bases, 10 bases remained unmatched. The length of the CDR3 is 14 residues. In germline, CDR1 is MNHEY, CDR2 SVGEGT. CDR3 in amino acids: CASSLQGKVSPQHF. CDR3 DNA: TGTGCCAGCAGTCTACAGGGGAAAGTGTCGCCCCAGCATTTT.